The source of this T cell receptor beta chain is a study of cytomegalovirus exposure and HLA in healthy donors (TCRdb year 2017). About the investigation overall: According to an earlier analysis of a few hundred of the donors, about 179 million T cells yielded 120 million or so unique TCR beta sequences and more than 250 Gb of sequence data. An early release that covered about 640 HLA-typed donors contained approximately 300 gigabases of sequencing data and tens of millions of unique TCR sequences. Among the approximately 430 genotyped donors, around 81% belonged to the genetic ancestry cluster associated with self-reported Caucasian donors. The study was designed to test whether signatures of past pathogen exposure could be identified by cataloging public T cell receptors. The T cell repertoires of 666 subjects were profiled by immunosequencing and related to cytomegalovirus serostatus. Besides the first cohort of more than 650 subjects, a separate validation cohort made up of about 120 different subjects was used. To predict cytomegalovirus infection status, the study combined high-throughput TCR immunosequencing, statistical association of individual TCRs with disease status, and machine learning. A later analysis re-examined previously published TCR beta repertoires from over 500 donors and added high-resolution HLA genotyping to investigate patterns of TCR occurrence. Rather than drawing on any new phenotypic data, the later analysis identified candidate immune exposures from TCR beta sequences and the way those sequences occurred across donors. In an earlier analysis of a few hundred of the donors, high-throughput TCR beta sequencing was used to judge whether each TCR beta V gene segment behaved as functional or pseudogenic. Alongside the repertoire data, information on donor age, sex, ethnicity and CMV serostatus was compiled. Genome-wide SNP genotypes for about 65% of the roughly 670 donors were used in a later genetic analysis, which treated that subset as a discovery cohort. Every discovery cohort repertoire had been produced on one sequencing platform. HLA typing included class I and class II loci at four-digit resolution. Typing coverage varied by locus: about 629-630 donors for A, B, C, DRB1 and DQB1; approximately 500 for DQA1; 606 for DPA1; 400 to 480 for DPB1. Four or five DR-DQ haplotypes were treated as single units for association and clustering because of strong linkage in the cohort. Across roughly 420 genotyped donors of the cohort, an average of approximately 200,000 unique TCR beta nucleotide sequences per donor were sequenced, and roughly 20% of those sequences were non-productive.

The library was obtained by the immunoSEQ multiplex PCR assay. A mixture of 60 forward primers for TCR Vbeta segments and 13 reverse primers for TCR Jbeta segments was used in the multiplex PCR. A multiplex PCR assay on genomic DNA amplified the CDR3 region of rearranged TCR beta genes. Amplified TCR beta libraries were sequenced as 87-base-pair reads on the Illumina HiSeq System. As for the authors' bioinformatics: A later analysis counted about 80 million unique TCR beta chains across the approximately 700 repertoires, and about 10 million of these chains were shared by at least two donors. Raw reads were error-corrected and collapsed into unique sequences with a nearest-neighbor algorithm that merged closely related sequences to remove PCR and sequencing errors. Alignment of CDR3 sequences to IMGT reference sequences was used to assign V, D and J gene segments. For a sequence to be retained, a match of at least six nucleotides was required to both a V gene segment and a J gene segment. A rearrangement counted as productive if the CDR3 had no stop codons and remained in frame with V and J, and every other rearrangement counted as non-productive. CDR3 was defined by IMGT convention, running from the second conserved V-encoded cysteine to the conserved J-encoded phenylalanine. Sequences without an unambiguous match to a single V gene segment were excluded from the earlier analysis of a few hundred of the donors. In an earlier analysis of about 590 of the donors, a V segment was called functional when productive rearrangements were above 56.7%, and segregating when the standard deviation between donors exceeded 5%. To diagnose cytomegalovirus status from the catalog of TCR beta chain sequences, a statistical classification framework was built. V and J gene assignment, in a later analysis, came from comparing TCR nucleotide sequences with IMGT/GENE-DB human TR gene sequences. The TCRdist pipeline was used in a later analysis to assign CDR3 sequences and most-parsimonious VDJ recombination scenarios. A later analysis defined each TCR beta chain by its CDR3 amino acid sequence plus V-gene family, and excluded reads lacking a unique V-gene family. In a later analysis, some 600 highly shared, low-generation-probability nucleotide sequences were removed to address suspected cross-contamination and a sequencing artifact. In a later analysis, a clonal expansion index for each public chain was calculated from normalized within-repertoire ranks of inferred template counts. In a later analysis, generation probabilities were computed using a VDJ recombination model fitted to out-of-frame rearrangements, and the results were checked against IGoR. A later analysis scored TCR-TCR, TCR-HLA and TCR-CMV co-occurrence with hypergeometric tests, applying a repertoire-size bias correction to TCR pairs. In a later analysis, false discovery rates were estimated by permuting HLA or CMV assignments 20 times. In a later analysis, co-occurring TCRs were grouped using DBSCAN, and TCRdist sequence similarity was added for clustering within HLA-allele-positive subsets. For co-occurrence clustering, repertoires with fewer than 30,000 or more than 120,000 public chains were excluded, along with four to six repertoires with anomalous nucleotide sharing. Drawn from immuneACCESS, this table holds only the in-frame rearrangements with V and J called that TCRdb kept. Clones are partly lost; checked studies trace under half to an unresolved V gene and leave the rest unexplained. That table furnishes V, J and clone size, whereas the DNA furnished D and trimming. The sample yields roughly 160,000 clones; around 73% were counted once. The ten top clones hold approximately 5.6% of the sample.

The cohort was made up of roughly 670 healthy bone marrow donors. Cohort members were all nominally healthy when sampled, although unrecorded immune exposures were likely present. The donor was CMV seropositive and was included in the group of approximately 300 seropositive cohort members. A peripheral blood sample was collected from each donor, and TCR beta sequencing was performed on peripheral blood mononuclear cells. The Qiagen DNeasy Blood Extraction Kit was used to extract genomic DNA from the blood cell samples. According to the germline V gene, CDR1 reads MNHEY and CDR2 reads SVGAGI. From the cysteine through the phenylalanine, the CDR3 covers 14 amino acids. Only the CDR3 part of the read is kept: 42 bases, read in frame from the first base. V is shortened by 7 bases, J by 4 bases, and the region joining them spans 13 bases. Study-wide conclusions, independent of this receptor: Several of the top co-occurrence clusters appeared to be linked to parvovirus B19, influenza, CMV and Epstein-Barr virus, according to a later analysis. A later analysis found that HLA-associated TCR beta chains were more clonally expanded and had lower generation probabilities than equally common non-associated chains. When HLA alleles, especially DR and DQ, strongly co-occurred, attributing TCR associations to individual alleles was difficult. Roughly uniform sequencing depth across donors was assumed in presence/absence analyses, although this assumption may not hold. A few of the identified cytomegalovirus-associated TCR beta chains were confirmed in vitro to be specific for cytomegalovirus antigens. Correlated functional status among segregating V segments might reflect linkage disequilibrium, but an unknown experimental factor could not be ruled out. The only immune exposure information available for the cohort was CMV serostatus. Most TCR sequences were observed very rarely across donors, whereas some public TCRs were present in many individuals. The authors suggested that the approach could potentially be generalized to other disease states and immunological phenotypes. A later analysis found that most CMV-associated TCR beta chains appeared HLA-restricted, with HLA associations seemingly driven largely by CMV exposure. A total of 164 TCR beta chains were listed by the study as associated with cytomegalovirus. V-gene and J-gene trimming of TCR beta chains was associated with a missense DCLRE1C variant in a later genetic analysis, and the association was replicated in an independent cohort. Because counts were too low, roughly 17 rarely observed V segments, including chromosome 9 orphons, were left out of the earlier analysis of approximately 500 of the donors. A cluster of highly shared sequence variants was judged likely to be a technical artifact of the sequencing pipeline. Because some donors lacked HLA typing at each locus, the association tests relied only on the typed subset. The 87-base-pair reads could not distinguish some IMGT-functional V segments, including TRBV6-2 and TRBV6-3, so those segments were excluded. An earlier analysis of some 590 of the donors showed that most TCR beta V segments appeared in productive rearrangements either about 90% or about 30% of the time, which broadly matched IMGT annotations. According to a later analysis, TCR association rates differed among HLA loci, with DRB1 alleles showing the most associated TCRs and HLA-C alleles showing the fewest. A later genetic analysis reported fewer N-insertions in productive TCRs among donors in an Asian-associated ancestry cluster than the approximately 670-donor mean. In both the original and validation cohorts, the classifier was reported to diagnose cytomegalovirus status with high specificity and sensitivity. In a later analysis, around 17,000 TCR beta sequences were associated with specific HLA alleles at a false discovery rate of 0.05. A further reported finding was that TCR beta sequences accurately predicted the HLA-A and HLA-B alleles for most subjects in the first cohort. Only TCR beta chains were sequenced in this cohort, and the absence of alpha or paired-chain data limited detectable features.

As concerns this clone: Its antigen specificity is not known. No clone much larger than this one lies a single base away; base qualities are absent.

The origin of this receptor is a woman between 18 and 30 years old in good health and CMV-seropositive. The sequencing input was PBMCs. The chain employs TRBV6-5 and TRBJ1-4, and the D gene may be TRBD1, 6 bases matching. CDR3 loop: CASNPTGNNEKLFF. The nucleotide sequence reads as follows: TGTGCCAGCAACCCGACAGGAAATAATGAAAAACTGTTTTTT.